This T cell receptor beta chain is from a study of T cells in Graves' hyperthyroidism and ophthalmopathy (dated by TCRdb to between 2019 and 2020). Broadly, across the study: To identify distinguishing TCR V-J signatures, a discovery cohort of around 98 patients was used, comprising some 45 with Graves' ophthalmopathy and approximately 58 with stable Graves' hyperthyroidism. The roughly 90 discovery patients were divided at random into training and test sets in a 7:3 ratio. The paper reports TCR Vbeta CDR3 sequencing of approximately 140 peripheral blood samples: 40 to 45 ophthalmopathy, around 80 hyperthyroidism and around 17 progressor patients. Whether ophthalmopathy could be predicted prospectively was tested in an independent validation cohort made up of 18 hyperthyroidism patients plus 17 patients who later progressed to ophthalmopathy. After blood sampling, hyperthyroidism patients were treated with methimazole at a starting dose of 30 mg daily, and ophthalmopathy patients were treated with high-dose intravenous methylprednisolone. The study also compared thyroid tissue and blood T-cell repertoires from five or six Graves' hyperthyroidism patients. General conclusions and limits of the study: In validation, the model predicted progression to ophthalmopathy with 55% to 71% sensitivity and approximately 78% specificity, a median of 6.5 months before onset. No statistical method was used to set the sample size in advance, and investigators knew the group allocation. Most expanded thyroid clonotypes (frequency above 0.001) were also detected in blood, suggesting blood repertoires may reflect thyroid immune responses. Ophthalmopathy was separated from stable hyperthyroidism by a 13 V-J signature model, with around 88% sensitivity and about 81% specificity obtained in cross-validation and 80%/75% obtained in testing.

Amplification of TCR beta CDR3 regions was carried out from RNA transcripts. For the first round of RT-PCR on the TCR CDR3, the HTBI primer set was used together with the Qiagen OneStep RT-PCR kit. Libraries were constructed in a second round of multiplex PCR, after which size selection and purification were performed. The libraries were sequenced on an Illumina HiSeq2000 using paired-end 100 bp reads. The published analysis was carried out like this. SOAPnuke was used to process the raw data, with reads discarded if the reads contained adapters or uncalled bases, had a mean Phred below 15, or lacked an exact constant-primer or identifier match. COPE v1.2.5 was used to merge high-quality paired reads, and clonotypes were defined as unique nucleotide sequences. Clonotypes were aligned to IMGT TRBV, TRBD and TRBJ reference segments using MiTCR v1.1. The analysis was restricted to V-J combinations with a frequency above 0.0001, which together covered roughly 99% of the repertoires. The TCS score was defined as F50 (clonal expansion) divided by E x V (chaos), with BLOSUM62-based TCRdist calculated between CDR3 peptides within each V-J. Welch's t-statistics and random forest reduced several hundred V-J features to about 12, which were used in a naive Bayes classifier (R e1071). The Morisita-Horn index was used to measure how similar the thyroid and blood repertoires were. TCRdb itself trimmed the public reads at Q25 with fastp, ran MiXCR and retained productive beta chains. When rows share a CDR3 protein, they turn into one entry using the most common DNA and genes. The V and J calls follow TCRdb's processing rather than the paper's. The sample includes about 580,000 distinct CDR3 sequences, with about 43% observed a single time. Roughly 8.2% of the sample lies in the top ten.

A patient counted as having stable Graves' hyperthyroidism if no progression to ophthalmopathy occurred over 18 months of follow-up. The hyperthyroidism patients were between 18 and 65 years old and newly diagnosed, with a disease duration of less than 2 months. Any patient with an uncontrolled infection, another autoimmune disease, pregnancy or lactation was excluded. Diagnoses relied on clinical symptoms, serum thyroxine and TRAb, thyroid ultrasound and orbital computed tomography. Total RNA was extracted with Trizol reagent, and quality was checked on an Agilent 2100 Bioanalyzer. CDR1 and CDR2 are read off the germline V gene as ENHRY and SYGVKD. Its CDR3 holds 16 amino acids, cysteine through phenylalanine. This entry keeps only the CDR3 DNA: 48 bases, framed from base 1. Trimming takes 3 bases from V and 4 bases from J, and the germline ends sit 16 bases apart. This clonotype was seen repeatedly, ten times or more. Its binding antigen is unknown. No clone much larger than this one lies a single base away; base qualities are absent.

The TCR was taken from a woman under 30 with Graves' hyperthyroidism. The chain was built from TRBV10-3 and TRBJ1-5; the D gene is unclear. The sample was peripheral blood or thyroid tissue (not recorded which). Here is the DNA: TGTGCCATCAGTGACCACCTTCGAGGAAGGAATCAGCCCCAGCATTTT. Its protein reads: CAISDHLRGRNQPQHF.